The rows below give T cell receptor beta chains drawn from one sample of a study of blood T cell repertoires in COVID-19. Profiled with immunoSEQ multiplex PCR; TCRdb holds only in-frame clones, not every one. The sample has around 200,000 clones, roughly 88% seen once. The sequenced sample was peripheral blood. The receptor source for this set is a woman aged 40 to 50 with COVID-19, enrolled during active disease. The CDR3 runs from the conserved cysteine through the conserved F or W. A D gene is named only where the DNA matches it firmly. Size is omitted from some rows. Given values are once, few, many or a class for expanded clones.

D gene,V gene,J gene,clone size,CDR3 DNA,CDR3 protein
NA,TRBV6-4,TRBJ2-1,NA,TGTGCCAGCAGGATGGACAGTTCCTACAATGAGCAGTTCTTC,CASRMDSSYNEQFF
NA,TRBV24-1,TRBJ1-5,NA,TGTGCCACCAGTGAGCGACAGCGCAATCAGCCCCAGCATTTT,CATSERQRNQPQHF
TRBD2,TRBV7-2,TRBJ2-3,NA,TGTGCCAGCAGTTTGTCGGGGAGCGGGAGACAAAGGGGGACGCAGTATTTT,CASSLSGSGRQRGTQYF
NA,TRBV2,TRBJ1-2,once,TGTGCCAGCAGTGAATTCCTCGTTGCGACAGGAACGTATGGCTACACCTTC,CASSEFLVATGTYGYTF
NA,TRBV6-5,TRBJ2-6,NA,TGTGCCAGCAGTTATATCGGAGGCGCCGGGGCCAACGTCCTGACTTTC,CASSYIGGAGANVLTF
TRBD1,TRBV10-3,TRBJ1-6,NA,TGTGCCATCAGTGAGGGACAGGGGGCGAATTCACCCCTCCACTTT,CAISEGQGANSPLHF
NA,TRBV6-6,TRBJ2-3,NA,TGTGCCAGCGGCGCGGAGGGCAACACAGATACGCAGTATTTT,CASGAEGNTDTQYF
TRBD2,TRBV6-5,TRBJ2-7,NA,TGTGCCAGCAGGCCGGGACTAGGGTCCTACGAGCAGTACTTC,CASRPGLGSYEQYF
TRBD1,TRBV19,TRBJ2-7,NA,TGTGCCAGTAGTGTTGGGACAGGGAGAAACGAGCAGTACTTC,CASSVGTGRNEQYF
TRBD2,TRBV24-1,TRBJ2-1,NA,TGTGCCACCAGTGAGGGGACTAGCGGGAGTCGCGAAAATGAGCAGTTCTTC,CATSEGTSGSRENEQFF
NA,TRBV21-1,TRBJ2-4,once,TGTGCCAGCAGCAAAGGTCTGAGGGGGACTAGCGGGGACCTAGCCAAAAACATTCAGTACTTC,CASSKGLRGTSGDLAKNIQYF
NA,TRBV28,TRBJ2-5,NA,TGTGCCAGCAGCAAGACTGTAGAGACCCAGTACTTC,CASSKTVETQYF
NA,TRBV5-1,TRBJ1-4,NA,TGCGCCACCACGCGAGGGAGGGTTAATGAAAAACTGTTTTTT,CATTRGRVNEKLFF
NA,TRBV14,TRBJ1-5,NA,TGTGCCAGCAGCCAAGGAAGCGGGTTTCAGCCCCAGCATTTT,CASSQGSGFQPQHF
TRBD2,TRBV2,TRBJ2-1,NA,TGTGCCAGCAGTGAGGAGCGGGAGACTCCGGAGCAGTTCTTC,CASSEERETPEQFF
NA,TRBV7-9,TRBJ1-6,NA,TGTGCCAGCAGCTTAGCCATGGGGGCTTCACCCCTCCACTTT,CASSLAMGASPLHF
NA,TRBV4-1,TRBJ1-5,once,TGCGCCAGCAGCCCAGCTGGGAGGCCGTTTAGCAATCAGCCCCAGCATTTT,CASSPAGRPFSNQPQHF
TRBD1,TRBV10-3,TRBJ2-7,NA,TGTGCCACCTTAGCACAGGGGAGCGTTTTGTACGAGCAGTACTTC,CATLAQGSVLYEQYF
TRBD2,TRBV2,TRBJ2-2,NA,TGTGCCAGCACTAAGCGGGGGGGTCCGAACACCGGGGAGCTGTTTTTT,CASTKRGGPNTGELFF
TRBD2,TRBV5-1,TRBJ2-1,NA,TGCGCCAGCAGCTTGGGCGGGGGTTCTAATGAGCAGTTCTTC,CASSLGGGSNEQFF
TRBD1,TRBV7-3,TRBJ2-1,once,TGTGCCAGCAGCCGTCCGGGACAGGGGGCCAATGAGCAGTTCTTC,CASSRPGQGANEQFF
TRBD1,TRBV23-1,TRBJ2-7,NA,TGCGCCAGCAGTCGACAGGGCCTATACGAGCAGTACTTC,CASSRQGLYEQYF
NA,TRBV6-6,TRBJ2-7,few,TGTGCCAGCCGAAGGACTTCACTTACCTACGAGCAGTACTTC,CASRRTSLTYEQYF
TRBD1,TRBV2,TRBJ1-1,NA,TGTGCCAGCAGCGATACGCCAGGGACAGGGAGAGCTTTCTTT,CASSDTPGTGRAFF
NA,TRBV5-1,TRBJ2-6,NA,TGCGCCAGCAGCTTGTCGTCAGGGCCTTGGCGTGGGGCCAACGTCCTGACTTTC,CASSLSSGPWRGANVLTF
NA,TRBV5-1,TRBJ2-7,many,TGCGCCAGCAGCTTGGGGACAGTCACCTACGAGCAGTACTTC,CASSLGTVTYEQYF
NA,TRBV5-1,TRBJ2-7,NA,TGCGCCAGCAGCACCGGTATAGAGCAGTACTTC,CASSTGIEQYF
NA,TRBV27,TRBJ1-4,once,TGTGCCAGCAGTGCACAGGGTAGTGAAAAACTGTTTTTT,CASSAQGSEKLFF
NA,TRBV10-3,TRBJ2-7,NA,TGTGCCATTTTGCTTACCAGCTCCTACGAGCAGTACTTC,CAILLTSSYEQYF
NA,TRBV27,TRBJ1-6,NA,TGTGCCAGCAGTTTCGACAGCCTCGCACCCCTCCACTTT,CASSFDSLAPLHF
TRBD2,TRBV9,TRBJ2-1,NA,TGTGCCAGCAGCCCCCGGACTAGCGGGAGCGCTGAGCAGTTCTTC,CASSPRTSGSAEQFF
TRBD1,TRBV28,TRBJ1-2,NA,TGTGCCAGCAGTTGGACAGGGGGTGGCTACACCTTC,CASSWTGGGYTF
TRBD1,TRBV18,TRBJ1-3,NA,TGTGCCAGCTCACCATGGGACAGGGGGCACTCTGGAAACACCATATATTTT,CASSPWDRGHSGNTIYF
NA,TRBV7-2,TRBJ2-3,NA,TGTGCCAGCAGCCTAGAGTACGACCGGGGCACAGATACGCAGTATTTT,CASSLEYDRGTDTQYF
NA,TRBV2,TRBJ2-3,NA,TGTGCCATCCCCCGGGGGGCCACAGATACGCAGTATTTT,CAIPRGATDTQYF
TRBD1,TRBV9,TRBJ1-1,NA,TGTGCCAGCAGTTCGACAGGGGGCCCTGAAGCTTTCTTT,CASSSTGGPEAFF
NA,TRBV24-1,TRBJ1-5,NA,TGTGCCACCAGTGATACAGGGACTCAGCCCCAGCATTTT,CATSDTGTQPQHF
TRBD1,TRBV5-6,TRBJ1-1,NA,TGTGCCAGCAGCTTGTGGACAGGACTCATCACTTCGAACACTGAAGCTTTCTTT,CASSLWTGLITSNTEAFF
TRBD1,TRBV3-1/TRBV3-2,TRBJ2-5,NA,TGTGCCAGCAGCCTTACCGGGACAGGTAAACAAGAGACCCAGTACTTC,CASSLTGTGKQETQYF
NA,TRBV29-1,TRBJ2-2,once,TGCAGCGTTGAAGGGACTACCACCGGGGAGCTGTTTTTT,CSVEGTTTGELFF
TRBD1,TRBV11-2,TRBJ1-1,NA,TGTGCCAGCAGCCCCCGGACAGGGGCCACTGAAGCTTTCTTT,CASSPRTGATEAFF
NA,TRBV11-2,TRBJ1-1,few,TGTGCCAGCAGCCCTAGAACAGGGCGCCGGGACACTGAAGCTTTCTTT,CASSPRTGRRDTEAFF
NA,TRBV28,TRBJ1-2,NA,TGTGCCAGCAGTCTCGCGTGGGAGGGTGGCTACACCTTC,CASSLAWEGGYTF
NA,TRBV5-6,TRBJ1-4,NA,TGTGCCAGCAGCTTACGACAGATAACTAATGAAAAACTGTTTTTT,CASSLRQITNEKLFF
TRBD1,TRBV24-1,TRBJ1-1,NA,TGTGCCACCAGTGATTTGCGACAGGGGAGAACTGAAGCTTTCTTT,CATSDLRQGRTEAFF
NA,TRBV6-2/TRBV6-3,TRBJ1-2,NA,TGTGCCAGCAGTCTTAGCTCGGACAGCCTTAACTATGGCTACACCTTC,CASSLSSDSLNYGYTF
NA,TRBV29-1,TRBJ1-1,NA,TGCAGCGTTTTCCGGGACTATAACACTGAAGCTTTCTTT,CSVFRDYNTEAFF
NA,TRBV27,TRBJ1-1,NA,TGTGCCAGCAGTTTATATGCCGTCAGGACAGCGAACACTGAAGCTTTCTTT,CASSLYAVRTANTEAFF